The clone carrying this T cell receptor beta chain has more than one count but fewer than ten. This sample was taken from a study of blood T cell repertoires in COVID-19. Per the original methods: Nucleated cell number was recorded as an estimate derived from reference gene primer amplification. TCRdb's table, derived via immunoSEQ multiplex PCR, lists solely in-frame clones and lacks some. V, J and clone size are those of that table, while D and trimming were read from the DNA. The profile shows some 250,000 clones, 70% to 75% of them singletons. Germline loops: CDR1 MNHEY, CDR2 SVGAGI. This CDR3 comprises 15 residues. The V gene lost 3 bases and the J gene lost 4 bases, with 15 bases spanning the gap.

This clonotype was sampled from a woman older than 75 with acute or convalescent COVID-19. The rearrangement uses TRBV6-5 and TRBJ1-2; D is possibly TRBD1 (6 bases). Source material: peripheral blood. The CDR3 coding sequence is TGTGCCAGCAGTTATCGGCTGGACAGAGCCTATGGCTACACCTTC. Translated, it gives CASSYRLDRAYGYTF.